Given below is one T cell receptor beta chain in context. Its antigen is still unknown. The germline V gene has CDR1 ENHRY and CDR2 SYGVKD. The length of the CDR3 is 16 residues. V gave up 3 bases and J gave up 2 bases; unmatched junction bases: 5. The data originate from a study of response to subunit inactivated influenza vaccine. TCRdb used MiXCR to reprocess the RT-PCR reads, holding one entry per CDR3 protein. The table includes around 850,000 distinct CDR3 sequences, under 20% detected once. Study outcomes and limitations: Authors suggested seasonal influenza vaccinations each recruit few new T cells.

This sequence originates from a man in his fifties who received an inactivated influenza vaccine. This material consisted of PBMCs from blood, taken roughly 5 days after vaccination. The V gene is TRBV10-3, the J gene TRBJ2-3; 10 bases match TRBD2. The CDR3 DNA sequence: TGTGCCATCAGTGAACTAGCGGGACAGAACACAGATACGCAGTATTTT. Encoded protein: CAISELAGQNTDTQYF.